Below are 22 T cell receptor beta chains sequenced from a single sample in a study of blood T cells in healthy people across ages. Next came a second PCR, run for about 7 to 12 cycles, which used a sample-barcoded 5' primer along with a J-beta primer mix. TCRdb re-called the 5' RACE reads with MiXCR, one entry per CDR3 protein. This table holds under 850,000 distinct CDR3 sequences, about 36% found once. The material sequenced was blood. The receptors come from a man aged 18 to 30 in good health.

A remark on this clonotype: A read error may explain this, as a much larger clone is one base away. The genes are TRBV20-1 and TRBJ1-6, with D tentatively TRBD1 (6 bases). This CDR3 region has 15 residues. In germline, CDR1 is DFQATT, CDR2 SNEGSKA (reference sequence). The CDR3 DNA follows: TGCAGTGCCACCATCAGGGGACACCATAAGTCACCCCTCCACTTT. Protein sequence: CSATIRGHHKSPLHF.

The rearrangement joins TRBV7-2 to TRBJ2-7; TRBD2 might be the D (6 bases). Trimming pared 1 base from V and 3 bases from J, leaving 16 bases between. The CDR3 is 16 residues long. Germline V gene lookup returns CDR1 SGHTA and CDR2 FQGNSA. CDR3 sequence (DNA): TGTGCCAGCAGCTTAGGCCTGGCTAGCGAGGTCTACGAGCAGTACTTC. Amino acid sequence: CASSLGLASEVYEQYF. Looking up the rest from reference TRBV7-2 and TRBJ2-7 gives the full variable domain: GAGVSQSPSNKVTEKGKDVELRCDPISGHTALYWYRQSLGQGLEFLIYFQGNSAPDKSGLPSDRFSAERTGGSVSTLTIQRTQQEDSAVYLCASSLGLASEVYEQYFGPGTRLTVT.

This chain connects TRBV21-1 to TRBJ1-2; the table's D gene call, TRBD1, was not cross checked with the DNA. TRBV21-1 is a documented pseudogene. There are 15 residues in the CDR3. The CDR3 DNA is TGTGCCAGCAGCAAAGGGGACAGACAGACCTATGGCTACACCTTC. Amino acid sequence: CASSKGDRQTYGYTF.

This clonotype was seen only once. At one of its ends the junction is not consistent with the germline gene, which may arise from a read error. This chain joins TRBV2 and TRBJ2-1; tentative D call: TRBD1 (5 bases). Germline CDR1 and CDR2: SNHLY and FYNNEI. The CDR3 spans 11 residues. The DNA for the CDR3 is TGTGCCAGCAGTCTTAAGACAGAGCAGTTATTC. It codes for CASSLKTEQLF.

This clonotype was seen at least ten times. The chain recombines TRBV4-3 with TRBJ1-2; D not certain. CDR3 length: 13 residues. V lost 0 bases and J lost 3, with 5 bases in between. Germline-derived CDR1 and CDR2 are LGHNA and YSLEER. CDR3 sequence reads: CASSQDRDYGYTF. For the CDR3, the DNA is TGCGCCAGCAGCCAAGACCGAGACTATGGCTACACCTTC.

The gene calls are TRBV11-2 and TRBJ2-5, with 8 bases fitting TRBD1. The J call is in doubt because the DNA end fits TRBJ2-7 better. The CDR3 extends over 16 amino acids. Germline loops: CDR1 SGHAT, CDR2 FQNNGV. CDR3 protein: CASSLDSQGVAYEQYF. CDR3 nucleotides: TGTGCCAGCAGCTTAGATTCACAGGGGGTCGCCTACGAGCAGTACTTC.

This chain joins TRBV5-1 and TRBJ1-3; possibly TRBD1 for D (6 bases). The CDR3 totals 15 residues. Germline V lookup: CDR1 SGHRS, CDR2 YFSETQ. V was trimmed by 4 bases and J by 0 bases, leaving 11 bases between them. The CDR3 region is CASSPRGRSGNTIYF. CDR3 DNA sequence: TGCGCCAGCAGCCCCAGGGGTCGCTCTGGAAACACCATATATTTT.

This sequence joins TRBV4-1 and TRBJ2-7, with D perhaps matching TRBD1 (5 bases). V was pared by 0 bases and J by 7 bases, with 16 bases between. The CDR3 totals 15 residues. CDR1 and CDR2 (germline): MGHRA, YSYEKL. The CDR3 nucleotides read TGCGCCAGCAGCCAAGATCCAAGGGGTGGAGATGAGCAGTACTTC. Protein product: CASSQDPRGGDEQYF.

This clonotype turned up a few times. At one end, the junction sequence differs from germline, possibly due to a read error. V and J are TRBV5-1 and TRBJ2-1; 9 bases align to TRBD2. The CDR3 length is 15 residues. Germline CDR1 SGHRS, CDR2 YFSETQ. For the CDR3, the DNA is TGCGCCGGCAGCTTGGGGACTAGCTTGAGGGATGAGCAGTTCTTC. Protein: CAGSLGTSLRDEQFF.

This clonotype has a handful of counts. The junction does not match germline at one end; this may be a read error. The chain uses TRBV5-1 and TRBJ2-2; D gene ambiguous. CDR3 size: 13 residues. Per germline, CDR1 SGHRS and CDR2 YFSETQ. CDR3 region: CASSLGQAGELFF. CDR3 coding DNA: TGTGCCAGCAGCTTAGGTCAGGCCGGGGAGCTGTTTTTT.

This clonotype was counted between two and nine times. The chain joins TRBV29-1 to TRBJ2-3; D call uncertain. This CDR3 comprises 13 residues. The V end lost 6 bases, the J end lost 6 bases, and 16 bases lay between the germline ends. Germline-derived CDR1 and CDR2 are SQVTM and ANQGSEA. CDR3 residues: CSVRVATQDTQYF. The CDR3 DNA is TGCAGCGTCCGGGTAGCTACCCAGGATACGCAGTATTTT.

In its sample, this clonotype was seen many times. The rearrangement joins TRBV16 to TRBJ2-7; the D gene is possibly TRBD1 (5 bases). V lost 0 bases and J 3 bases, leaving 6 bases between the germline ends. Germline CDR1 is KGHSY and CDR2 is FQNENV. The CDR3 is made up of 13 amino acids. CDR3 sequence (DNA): TGTGCCAGCAGCCAATCAAGGGGCTACGAGCAGTACTTC. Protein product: CASSQSRGYEQYF.

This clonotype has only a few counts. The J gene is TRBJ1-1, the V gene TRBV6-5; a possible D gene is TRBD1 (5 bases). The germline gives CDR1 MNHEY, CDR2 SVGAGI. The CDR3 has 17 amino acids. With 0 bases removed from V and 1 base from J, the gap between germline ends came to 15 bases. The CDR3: CASSYSSGRLPNTEAFF. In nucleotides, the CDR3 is TGTGCCAGCAGTTACTCCTCGGGACGGCTGCCGAACACTGAAGCTTTCTTT.

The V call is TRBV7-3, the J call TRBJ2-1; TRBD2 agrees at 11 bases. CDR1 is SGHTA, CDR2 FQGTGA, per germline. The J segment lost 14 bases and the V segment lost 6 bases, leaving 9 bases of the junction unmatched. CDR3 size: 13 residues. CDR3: CASSRIAGGWKFF. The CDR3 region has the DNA TGTGCCAGCAGTCGGATAGCGGGGGGGTGGAAGTTCTTC.

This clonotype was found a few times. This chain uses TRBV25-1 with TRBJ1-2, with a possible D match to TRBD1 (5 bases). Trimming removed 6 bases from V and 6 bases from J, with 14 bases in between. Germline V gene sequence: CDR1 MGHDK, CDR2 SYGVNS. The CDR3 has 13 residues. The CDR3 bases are TGTGCCAGCAGCTCAGGGTTCTGGAATGGCTACACCTTC. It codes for CASSSGFWNGYTF.

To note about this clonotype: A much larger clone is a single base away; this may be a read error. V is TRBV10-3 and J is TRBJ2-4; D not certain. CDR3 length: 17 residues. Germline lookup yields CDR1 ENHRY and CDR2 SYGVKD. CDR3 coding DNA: TGTGCCGTCAGTCATCCTTCTCTGGAAGAGGACAAAAACATTCAGTACTTC. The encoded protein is CAVSHPSLEEDKNIQYF.

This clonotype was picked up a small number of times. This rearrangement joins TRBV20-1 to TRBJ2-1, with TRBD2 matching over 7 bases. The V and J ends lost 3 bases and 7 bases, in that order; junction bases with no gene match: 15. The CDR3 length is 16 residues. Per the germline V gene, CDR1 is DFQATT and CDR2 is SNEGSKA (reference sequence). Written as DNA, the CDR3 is TGCAGTGCTAGGCCCCCCGGGGGGATCGGTCAAAATGAGCAGTTCTTC. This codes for CSARPPGGIGQNEQFF.

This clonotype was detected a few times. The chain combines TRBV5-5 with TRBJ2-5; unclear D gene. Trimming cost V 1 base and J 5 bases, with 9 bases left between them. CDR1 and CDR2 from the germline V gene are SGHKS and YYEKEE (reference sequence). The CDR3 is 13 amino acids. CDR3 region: CASSLSPDETQYF. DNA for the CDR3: TGTGCCAGCAGCTTGAGTCCCGATGAGACCCAGTACTTC.

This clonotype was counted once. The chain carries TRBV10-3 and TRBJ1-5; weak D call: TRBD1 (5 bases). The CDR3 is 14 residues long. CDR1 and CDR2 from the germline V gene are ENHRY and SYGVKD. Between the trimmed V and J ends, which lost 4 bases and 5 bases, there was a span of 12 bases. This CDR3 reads CAISGTPGHQPQHF. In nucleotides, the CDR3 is TGTGCCATCAGTGGGACCCCAGGGCATCAGCCCCAGCATTTT.

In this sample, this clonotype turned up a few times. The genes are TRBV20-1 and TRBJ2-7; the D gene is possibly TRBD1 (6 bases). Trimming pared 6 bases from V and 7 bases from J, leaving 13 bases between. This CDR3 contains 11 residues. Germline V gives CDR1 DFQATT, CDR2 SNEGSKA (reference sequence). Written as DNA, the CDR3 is TGCAGTGCCCCCGGGGACAATGAGCAGTACTTC. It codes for CSAPGDNEQYF.

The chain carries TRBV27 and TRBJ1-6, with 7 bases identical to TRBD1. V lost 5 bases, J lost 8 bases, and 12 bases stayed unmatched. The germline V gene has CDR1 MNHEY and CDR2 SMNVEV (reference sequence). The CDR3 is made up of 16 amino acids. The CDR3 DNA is TGTGCCAGCAGTACACTGACCAGGGGGGATGATTCACCCCTCCACTTT. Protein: CASSTLTRGDDSPLHF.

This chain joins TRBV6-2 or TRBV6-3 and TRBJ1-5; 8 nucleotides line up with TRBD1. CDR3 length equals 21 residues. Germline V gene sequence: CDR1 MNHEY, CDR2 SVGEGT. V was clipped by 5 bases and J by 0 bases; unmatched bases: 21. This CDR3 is CASSTRLPQGARPNSNQPQHF. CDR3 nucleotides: TGTGCCAGCAGTACACGACTCCCTCAGGGGGCTCGACCCAATAGCAATCAGCCCCAGCATTTT.